This paragraph reports one T cell receptor (beta chain). The entry originates in a study of blood T cell repertoires in COVID-19. The ends were cut back, 8 bases at V and 2 bases at J, with 13 bases in the middle. This CDR3 comprises 13 residues. Profiling relied on immunoSEQ multiplex PCR, and the TCRdb table lists in-frame clones only, not all of them. Of under 50,000 clones listed, over 70% are singletons. Input material: peripheral blood. This TCR derives from a middle-aged woman with acute or convalescent COVID-19. The V call is TRBV12-3 or TRBV12-4, the J call TRBJ2-7; no firm D call. The CDR3 sequence is CASGPTQPYEQYF. The CDR3 DNA reads as TGTGCCAGCGGGCCCACTCAACCCTACGAGCAGTACTTC.